Included here is one T cell receptor beta chain sequence, with context. This clonotype was counted many times. This receptor's antigen is unknown. No much larger clonotype is one base removed from it; base qualities were not supplied. The data are from a study of CXCR3 chemokines and chemotherapy response in bladder cancer (dated by TCRdb to the early 2020s). General notes on the study: The study examined whether intratumoral CXCR3 chemokine system activity predicted chemotherapy response in human bladder cancer.

The germline V gene (reference sequence) sets CDR1 to SEHNR and CDR2 to FQNEAQ. The CDR3 numbers 18 residues from cysteine through phenylalanine. CDR3 DNA is the only sequence kept; it has 54 bases, read in frame from the first base. Trimming at the junction amounts to 2 bases on V and 0 bases on J, and the germline ends lie 17 bases apart. Library preparation used PCR. Sequencing was performed on an Illumina HiSeq 2500. The public reads were reprocessed in TCRdb via fastp at Q25 and MiXCR, keeping in-frame beta chains. CDR3 protein duplicates are merged, each entry listing the most common genes and DNA. The sample records 13,000 or so distinct CDR3 sequences, about an eighth of which are singletons. The ten largest clones represent around 26% of the sample.

The rearrangement joined TRBV7-9 to TRBJ2-1; no D gene can be assigned with confidence. The sequence derives from a human donor with bladder cancer that did not respond to neoadjuvant chemotherapy. Sampling was performed from a patient whose treatment included neoadjuvant chemotherapy. The DNA is TGTGCCAGCAGCTTAATTCTCCCACGTCTCGGCTCCTACAATGAGCAGTTCTTC. This is translated as CASSLILPRLGSYNEQFF.